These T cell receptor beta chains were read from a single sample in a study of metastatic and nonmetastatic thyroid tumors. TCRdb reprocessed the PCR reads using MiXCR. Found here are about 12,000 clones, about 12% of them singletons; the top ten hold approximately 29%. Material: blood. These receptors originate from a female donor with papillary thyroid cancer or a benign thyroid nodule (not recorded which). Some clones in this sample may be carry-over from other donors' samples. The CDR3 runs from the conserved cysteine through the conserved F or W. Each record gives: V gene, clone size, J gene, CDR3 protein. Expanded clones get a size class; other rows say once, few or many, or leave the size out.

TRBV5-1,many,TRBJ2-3,CASSLGGFWTDTQYF
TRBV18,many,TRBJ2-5,CASSQGADETQYF
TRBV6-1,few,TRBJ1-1,CASSPTVDTEASF
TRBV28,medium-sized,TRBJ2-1,CASSLSPSEQFF
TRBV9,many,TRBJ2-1,CASRRQDRASYNEQFF
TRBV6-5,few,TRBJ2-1,CASSSLRGVYYNEQFF
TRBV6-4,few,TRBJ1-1,CASSMDDRLNTEAFF
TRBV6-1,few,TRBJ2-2,CASYETGDSTGELFF
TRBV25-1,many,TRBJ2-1,CASSAPGLGQFF
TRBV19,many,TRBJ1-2,CASRTGGAYGYTF
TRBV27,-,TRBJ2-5,CASSLIAVETQYF
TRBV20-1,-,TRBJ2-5,CSASLAAQETQYF
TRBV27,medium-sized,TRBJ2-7,CASSSLDRVSYEQYF
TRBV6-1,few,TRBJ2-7,CASRGRDDFYEQYF
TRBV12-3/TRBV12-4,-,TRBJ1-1,CASSSDVEAFF
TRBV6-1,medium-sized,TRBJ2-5,CASSLSRPAGTQYF
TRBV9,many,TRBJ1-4,CASSVDTGGQNLFF
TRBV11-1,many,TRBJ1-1,CASSQVPIEGEGTEAFF
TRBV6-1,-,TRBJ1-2,CASSEYRGVGYGYTF
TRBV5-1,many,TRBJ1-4,CASSRGTGGEKLFF
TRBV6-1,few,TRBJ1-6,CASIGQGWSPLHF
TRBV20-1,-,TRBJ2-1,CSARGLGLDREQFF
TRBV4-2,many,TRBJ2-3,CASSRSIREGTDTQYF
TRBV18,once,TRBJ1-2,CGSTPGTEGYTF
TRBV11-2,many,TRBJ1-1,CASSLGTGYMNTEAFF
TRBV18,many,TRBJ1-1,CASSPSADNTEAFF
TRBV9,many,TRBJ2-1,CASSARQGISHNEQFF
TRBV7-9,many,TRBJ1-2,CASSSDRGNYGYTF
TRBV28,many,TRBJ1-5,CASIPGPLSAQHF
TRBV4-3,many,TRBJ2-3,CAIPGLAGVGTSTDTQYF
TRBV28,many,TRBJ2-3,CASSSQVRGADTQYF
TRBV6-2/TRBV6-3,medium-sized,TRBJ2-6,CASSDQGSGANVLTF
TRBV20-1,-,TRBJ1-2,CSARDSFFRLVGGGDLYGYTF
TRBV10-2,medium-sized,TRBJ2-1,CASRPAGGYNEQFF
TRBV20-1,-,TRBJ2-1,CSARDRDGGHLHEQFF
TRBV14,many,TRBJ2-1,CASSLISASSYNEQFF
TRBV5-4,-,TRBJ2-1,CASSPNDRVNEQFF
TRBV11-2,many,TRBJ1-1,CASNLQGMNTEAFF
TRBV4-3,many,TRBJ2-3,CASSQSHRAGATDTQYF
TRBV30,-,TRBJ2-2,CAWSFLAGTGELFF
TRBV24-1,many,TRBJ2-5,CATSDFFGQNQETQYF
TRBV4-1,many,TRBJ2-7,CASSQGGDEQYF
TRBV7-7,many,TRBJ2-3,CASSLGTSGGTDTQYF
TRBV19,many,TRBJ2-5,CACSARHQETQYF
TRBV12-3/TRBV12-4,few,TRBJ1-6,CASSHKLQGVNSPLQF
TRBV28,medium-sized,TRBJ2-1,CASYSEGIGNEQFF
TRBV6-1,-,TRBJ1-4,CASKEGSGATNDKLFF
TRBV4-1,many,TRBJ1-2,CASSQGQGPYGYTF
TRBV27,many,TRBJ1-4,CASSARTGRTFKLFF
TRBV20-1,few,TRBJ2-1,CSARGWAGGLNEQFF
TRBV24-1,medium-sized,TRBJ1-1,CATSSGTGDTEAFF
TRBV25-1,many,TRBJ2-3,CASSGGTRAGETDTQYF
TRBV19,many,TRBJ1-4,CASSGNRGRGEKLFF